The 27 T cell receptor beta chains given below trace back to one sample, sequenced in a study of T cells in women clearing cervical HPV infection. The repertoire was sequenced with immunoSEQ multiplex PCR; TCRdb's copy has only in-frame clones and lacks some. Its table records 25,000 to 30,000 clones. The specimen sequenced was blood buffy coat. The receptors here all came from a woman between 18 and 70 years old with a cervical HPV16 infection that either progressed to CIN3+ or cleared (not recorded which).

This CDR3 reads CSASDTLYGYTF. The DNA read from the CDR3 is TGCAGTGCTAGTGACACCCTCTATGGC. The chain employs TRBV20-1 and TRBJ1-2; D is unclear. The read finishes 3 residues shy of the CDR3 end, and the germline J gene is used to complete it. The CDR3 totals 12 residues. Germline values: CDR1 DFQATT, CDR2 SNEGSKA (reference sequence). Trimming removed 3 bases at V and 4 bases at J, with 9 bases between.

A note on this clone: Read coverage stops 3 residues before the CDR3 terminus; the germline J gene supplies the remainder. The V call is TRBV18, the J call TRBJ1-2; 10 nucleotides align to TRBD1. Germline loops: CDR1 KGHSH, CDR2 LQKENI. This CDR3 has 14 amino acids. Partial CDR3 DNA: TGTGCCAGCTCACCACCGGGACAGGGGTGGGAC. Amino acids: CASSPPGQGWD. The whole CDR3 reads CASSPPGQGWDYTF.

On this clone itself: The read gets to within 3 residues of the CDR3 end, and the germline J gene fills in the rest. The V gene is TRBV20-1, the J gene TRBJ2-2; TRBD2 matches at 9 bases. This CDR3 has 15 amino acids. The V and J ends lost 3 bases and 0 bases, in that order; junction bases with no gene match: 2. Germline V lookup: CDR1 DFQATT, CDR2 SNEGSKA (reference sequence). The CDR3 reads CSASSSGTNTGELFF. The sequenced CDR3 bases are TGCAGTGCTAGTTCTAGCGGGACGAACACCGGGGAG.

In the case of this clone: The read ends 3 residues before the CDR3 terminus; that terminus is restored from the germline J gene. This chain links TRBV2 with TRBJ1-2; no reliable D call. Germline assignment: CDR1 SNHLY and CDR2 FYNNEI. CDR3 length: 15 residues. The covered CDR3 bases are TGTGCCAGCAGTCATGCGGGAGCGGGCACAGATACC. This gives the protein CASSHAGAGTDT. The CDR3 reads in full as CASSHAGAGTDTYTF.

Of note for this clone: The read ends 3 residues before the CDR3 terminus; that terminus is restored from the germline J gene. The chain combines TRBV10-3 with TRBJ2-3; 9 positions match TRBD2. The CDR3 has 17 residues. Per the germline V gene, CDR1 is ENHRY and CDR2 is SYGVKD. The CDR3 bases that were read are TGTGCCATCAGTGGGAGCGGATTGACTAGCGGCCAAGAGACG. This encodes CAISGSGLTSGQET. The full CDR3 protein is CAISGSGLTSGQETQYF.

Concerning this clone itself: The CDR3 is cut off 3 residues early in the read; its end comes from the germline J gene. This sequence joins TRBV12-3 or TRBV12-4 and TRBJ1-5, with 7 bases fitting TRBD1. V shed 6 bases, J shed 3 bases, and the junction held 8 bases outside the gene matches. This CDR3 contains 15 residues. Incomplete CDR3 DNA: TGTGCCAGCAGCCTGGGACAGACAATCAATCAGCCC. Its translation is CASSLGQTINQP. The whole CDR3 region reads CASSLGQTINQPQHF.

The chain's CDR3 is CASSPRHGENDYTF. CDR3 bases read: TGTGCCAGCTCACCACGGCACGGGGAGAATGAC. This chain connects TRBV18 to TRBJ1-2; D uncertain. The DNA ends 3 residues before the CDR3 does, and the rest of the CDR3 is filled in from the germline J gene. Germline assignment: CDR1 KGHSH and CDR2 LQKENI. The CDR3 loop spans 14 amino acids.

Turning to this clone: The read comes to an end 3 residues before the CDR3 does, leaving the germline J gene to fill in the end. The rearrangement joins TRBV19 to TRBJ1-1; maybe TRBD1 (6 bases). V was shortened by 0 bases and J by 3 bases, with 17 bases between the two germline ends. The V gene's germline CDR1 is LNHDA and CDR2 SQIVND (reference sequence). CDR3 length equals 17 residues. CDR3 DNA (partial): TGTGCCAGTAGTATAGATCGGAACAGGGTAGGTGACACTGAA. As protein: CASSIDRNRVGDTE. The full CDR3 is CASSIDRNRVGDTEAFF.

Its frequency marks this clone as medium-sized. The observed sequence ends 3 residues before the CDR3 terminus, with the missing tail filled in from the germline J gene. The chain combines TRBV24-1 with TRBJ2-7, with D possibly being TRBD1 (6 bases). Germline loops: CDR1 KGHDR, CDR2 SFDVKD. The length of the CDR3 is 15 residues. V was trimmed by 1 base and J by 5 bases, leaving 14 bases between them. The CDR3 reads CATSDFASGADEQYF. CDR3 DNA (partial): TGTGCCACCAGTGATTTTGCTTCAGGGGCGGACGAG.

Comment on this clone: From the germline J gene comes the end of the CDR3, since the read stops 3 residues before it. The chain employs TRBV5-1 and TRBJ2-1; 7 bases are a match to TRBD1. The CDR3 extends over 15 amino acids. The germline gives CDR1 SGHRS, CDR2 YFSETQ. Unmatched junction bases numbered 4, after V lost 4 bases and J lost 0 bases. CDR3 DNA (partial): TGCGCCAGCAGCCCGACAGGGAGCTCCTACAATGAG. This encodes CASSPTGSSYNE. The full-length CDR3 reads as CASSPTGSSYNEQFF.

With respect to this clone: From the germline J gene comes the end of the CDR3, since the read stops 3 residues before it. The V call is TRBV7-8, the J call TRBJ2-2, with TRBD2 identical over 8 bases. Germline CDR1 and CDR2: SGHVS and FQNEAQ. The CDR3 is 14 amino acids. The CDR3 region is CASSLERGSEKLFF. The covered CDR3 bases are TGTGCCAGCAGCTTAGAGCGGGGGAGTGAAAAG. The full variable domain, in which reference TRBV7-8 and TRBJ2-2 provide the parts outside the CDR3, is GAGVSQSPRYKVAKRGQDVALRCDPISGHVSLFWYQQALGQGPEFLTYFQNEAQLDKSGLPSDRFFAERPEGSVSTLKIQRTQQEDSAVYLCASSLERGSEKLFFGEGSRLTVL.

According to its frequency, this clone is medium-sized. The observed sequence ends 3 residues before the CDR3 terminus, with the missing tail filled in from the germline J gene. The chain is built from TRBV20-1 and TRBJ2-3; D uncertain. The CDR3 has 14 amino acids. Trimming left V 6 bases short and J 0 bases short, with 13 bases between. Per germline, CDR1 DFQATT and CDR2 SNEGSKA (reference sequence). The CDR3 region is CSAQTQPSTDTQYF. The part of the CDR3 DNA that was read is TGCAGTGCCCAGACACAACCAAGCACAGATACG.

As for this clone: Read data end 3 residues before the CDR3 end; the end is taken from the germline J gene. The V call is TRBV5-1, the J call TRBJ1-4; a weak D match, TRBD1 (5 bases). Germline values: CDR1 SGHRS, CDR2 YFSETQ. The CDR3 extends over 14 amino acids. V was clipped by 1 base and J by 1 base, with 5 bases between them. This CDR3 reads CASSLQGTNEKLFF. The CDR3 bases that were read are TGCGCCAGCAGCTTGCAGGGAACTAATGAAAAA.

CDR3 DNA (partial): TGCGCCAGCAGGACCCCGGACACCGTAGGGACTGAA. Translating gives CASRTPDTVGTE. The whole CDR3 is CASRTPDTVGTEAFF. The V gene is TRBV5-1, the J gene TRBJ1-1; D might be TRBD1 (5 bases). The sequenced fragment ends 3 residues before the CDR3 boundary, so the rest is inferred from the germline J gene. This CDR3 is 15 amino acids long. Trimming removed 5 bases from V and 5 bases from J, with 19 bases in between. From germline, CDR1 is SGHRS and CDR2 YFSETQ.

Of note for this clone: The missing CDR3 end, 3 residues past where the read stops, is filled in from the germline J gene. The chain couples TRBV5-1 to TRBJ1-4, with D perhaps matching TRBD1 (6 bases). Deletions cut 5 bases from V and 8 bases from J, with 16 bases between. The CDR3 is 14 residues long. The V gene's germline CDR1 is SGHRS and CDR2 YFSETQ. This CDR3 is CASSFQGTEEKLFF. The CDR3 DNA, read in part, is TGCGCCAGCAGTTTTCAGGGGACGGAAGAAAAA.

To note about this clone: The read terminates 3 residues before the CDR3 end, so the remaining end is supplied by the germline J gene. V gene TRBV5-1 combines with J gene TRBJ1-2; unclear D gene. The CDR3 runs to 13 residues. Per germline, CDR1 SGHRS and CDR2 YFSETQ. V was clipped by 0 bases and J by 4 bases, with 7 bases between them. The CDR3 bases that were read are TGCGCCAGCAGCTTGGGTCAGATCTATGGC. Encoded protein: CASSLGQIYG. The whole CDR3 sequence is CASSLGQIYGYTF.

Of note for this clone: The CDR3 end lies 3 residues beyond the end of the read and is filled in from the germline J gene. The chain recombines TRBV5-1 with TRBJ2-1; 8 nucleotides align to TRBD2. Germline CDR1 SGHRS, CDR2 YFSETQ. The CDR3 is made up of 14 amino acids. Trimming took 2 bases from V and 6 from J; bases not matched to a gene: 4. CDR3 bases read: TGCGCCAGCAGCTTCTCCGGGACTAGCAATGAG. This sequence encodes CASSFSGTSNE. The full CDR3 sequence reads CASSFSGTSNEQFF. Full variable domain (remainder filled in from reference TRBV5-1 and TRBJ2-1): KAGVTQTPRYLIKTRGQQVTLSCSPISGHRSVSWYQQTPGQGLQFLFEYFSETQRNKGNFPGRFSGRQFSNSRSEMNVSTLELGDSALYLCASSFSGTSNEQFFGPGTRLTVL.

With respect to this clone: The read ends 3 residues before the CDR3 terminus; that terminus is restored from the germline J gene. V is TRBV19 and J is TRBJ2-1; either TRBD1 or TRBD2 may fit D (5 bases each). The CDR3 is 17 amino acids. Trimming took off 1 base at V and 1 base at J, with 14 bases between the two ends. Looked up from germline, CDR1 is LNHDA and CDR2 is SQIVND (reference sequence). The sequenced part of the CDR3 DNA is TGTGCCAGTAGTATAGCCTACCCTGAGGGGTCCTACAATGAG. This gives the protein CASSIAYPEGSYNE. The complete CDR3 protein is CASSIAYPEGSYNEQFF.

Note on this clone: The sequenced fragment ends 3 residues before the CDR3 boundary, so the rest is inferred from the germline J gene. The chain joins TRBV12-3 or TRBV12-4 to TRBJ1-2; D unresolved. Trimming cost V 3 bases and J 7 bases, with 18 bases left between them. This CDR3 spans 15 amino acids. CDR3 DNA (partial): TGTGCCAGCAGTTTCCTTAGTCCATCCCCGGGTGGC. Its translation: CASSFLSPSPGG. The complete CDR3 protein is CASSFLSPSPGGYTF.

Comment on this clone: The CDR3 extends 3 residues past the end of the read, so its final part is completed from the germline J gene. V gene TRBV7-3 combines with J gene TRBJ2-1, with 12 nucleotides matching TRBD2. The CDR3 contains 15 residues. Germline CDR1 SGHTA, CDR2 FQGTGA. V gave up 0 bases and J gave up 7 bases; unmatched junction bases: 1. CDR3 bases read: TGTGCCAGCAGCTTAACTCTAGCGGGGGGGAATGAG. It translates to CASSLTLAGGNE. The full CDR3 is CASSLTLAGGNEQFF.

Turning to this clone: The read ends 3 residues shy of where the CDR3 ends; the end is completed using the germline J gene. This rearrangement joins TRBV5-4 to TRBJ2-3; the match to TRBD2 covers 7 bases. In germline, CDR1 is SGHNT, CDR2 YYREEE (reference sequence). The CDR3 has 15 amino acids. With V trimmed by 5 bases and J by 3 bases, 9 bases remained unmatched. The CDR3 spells CASSNARGSTDTQYF. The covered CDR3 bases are TGTGCCAGCAGTAATGCTCGCGGGAGTACAGATACG.

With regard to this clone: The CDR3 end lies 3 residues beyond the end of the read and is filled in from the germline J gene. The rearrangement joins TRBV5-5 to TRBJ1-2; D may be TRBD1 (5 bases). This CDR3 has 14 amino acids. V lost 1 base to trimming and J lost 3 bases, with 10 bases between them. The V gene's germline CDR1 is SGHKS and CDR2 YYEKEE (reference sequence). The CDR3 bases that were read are TGTGCCAGCAGCTTGCAGGGAGGATACTATGGC. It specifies CASSLQGGYYG. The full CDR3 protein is CASSLQGGYYGYTF. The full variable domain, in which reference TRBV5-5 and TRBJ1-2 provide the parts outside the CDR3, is DAGVTQSPTHLIKTRGQQVTLRCSPISGHKSVSWYQQVLGQGPQFIFQYYEKEERGRGNFPDRFSARQFPNYSSELNVNALLLGDSALYLCASSLQGGYYGYTFGSGTRLTVV.

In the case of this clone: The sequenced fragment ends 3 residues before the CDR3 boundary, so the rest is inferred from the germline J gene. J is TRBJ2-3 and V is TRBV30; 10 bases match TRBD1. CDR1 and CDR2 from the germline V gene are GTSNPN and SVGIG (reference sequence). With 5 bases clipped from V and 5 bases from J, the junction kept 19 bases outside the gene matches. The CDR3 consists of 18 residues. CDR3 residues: CAWDRMKIRQGARDTQYF. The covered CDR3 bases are TGTGCCTGGGATCGGATGAAAATCAGACAGGGGGCAAGAGATACG.

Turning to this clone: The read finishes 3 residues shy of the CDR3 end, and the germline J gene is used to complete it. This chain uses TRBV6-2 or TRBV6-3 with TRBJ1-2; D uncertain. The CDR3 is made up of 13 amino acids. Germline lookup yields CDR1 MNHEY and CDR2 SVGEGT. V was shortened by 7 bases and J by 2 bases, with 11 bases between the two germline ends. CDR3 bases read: TGTGCCAGCAAGCGCGGGAGCAACTATGGC. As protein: CASKRGSNYG. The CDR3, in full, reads CASKRGSNYGYTF.

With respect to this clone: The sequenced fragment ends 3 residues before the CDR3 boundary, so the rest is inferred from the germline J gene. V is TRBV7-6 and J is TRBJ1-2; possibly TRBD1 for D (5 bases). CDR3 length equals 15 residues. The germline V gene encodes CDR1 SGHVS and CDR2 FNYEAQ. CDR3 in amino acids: CASSFAGGRSDTYTF. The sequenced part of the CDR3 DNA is TGTGCCAGCAGCTTTGCGGGGGGGAGGTCAGATACC. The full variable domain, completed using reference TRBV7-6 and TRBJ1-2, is GAGVSQSPRYKVTKRGQDVALRCDPISGHVSLYWYRQALGQGPEFLTYFNYEAQQDKSGLPNDRFSAERPEGSISTLTIQRTEQRDSAMYRCASSFAGGRSDTYTFGSGTRLTVV.

The sequenced CDR3 bases are TGTGCCAGCAGTACCGGACAGTTTAGCAATCAGCCC. Translated: CASSTGQFSNQP. Given in full, the CDR3 is CASSTGQFSNQPQHF. This chain joins TRBV12-3 or TRBV12-4 and TRBJ1-5; D possibly corresponds to TRBD1 (6 bases). The read comes to an end 3 residues before the CDR3 does, leaving the germline J gene to fill in the end. This CDR3 is 15 amino acids long. V lost 5 bases and J lost 0, with 11 bases in between.

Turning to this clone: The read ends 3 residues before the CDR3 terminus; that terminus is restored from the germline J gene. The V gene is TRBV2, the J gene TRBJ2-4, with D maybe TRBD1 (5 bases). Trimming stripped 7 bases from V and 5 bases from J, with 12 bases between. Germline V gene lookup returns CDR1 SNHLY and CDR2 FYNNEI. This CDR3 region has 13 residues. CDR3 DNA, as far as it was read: TGTGCCAGCATTTCGACAGTGCAAAACATT. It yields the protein CASISTVQNI. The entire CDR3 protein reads CASISTVQNIQYF.